This T cell receptor beta chain comes out of a study of human T cells and chemical hapten exposure (dated by TCRdb to the early 2020s). Concerning the study at large: Libraries were combined into a pool for sequencing, and differences in TCR yield between samples came mainly from small differences in library volumes within the pool. This study followed changes in the peripheral blood TCR repertoire in vivo during primary and secondary sensitization of alopecia patients to the hapten diphenylcyclopropenone (DPC). From each blood RNA sample, both TCR alpha and TCR beta chains were sequenced. Points the paper makes about the study in general: DPC sensitization did not change how many TCRs were above 1 in 1000 frequency, and no evidence was found of alterations in global repertoire structure. After repeated subsampling, the strength of the expansion versus patch-test correlation and the threshold at which it became significant changed.

As regards this clonotype: Its antigen is currently not known. Per-base qualities were not stored, and no clone one base away is much larger.

The receptor library was made with 5' RACE. These reads were obtained on an Illumina MiSeq. During library preparation, unique molecular identifiers were attached to individual cDNA molecules so that TCRs could be counted in a quantitative, reproducible way. The study's own analysis went as follows. The median number of TCRs per sample was around 100,000, ranging from roughly 20,000 to 700,000. The Decombinator software suite was used to annotate V, J and CDR3 in the TCR reads. To make PS versus PT1 abundance plots, every sample was subsampled to the same number of TCRs (28,000). TCRs were defined as expanded if absent before sensitization and observed at least eight times at the 2-week time point. TCRdb reworked the public reads: Q25 trimming with fastp, MiXCR clone assembly, productive beta chains retained. Rows merge per CDR3 protein into single entries with the most common DNA and genes. In this record, the V and J calls reflect TCRdb's handling and not the investigators' own analysis. In this sample the table shows 81,000 or so distinct CDR3 sequences, about 8% of which occur a single time. Around 2% of the sample is in the top ten clones.

Total RNA was isolated from unfractionated whole blood collected in Tempus Blood RNA tubes. Roughly 5 healthy volunteers were used as TCR sequencing controls and were bled at day 0, 2 weeks and 6 weeks. From cysteine to phenylalanine, the CDR3 is 13 amino acids long. Only the CDR3 DNA stays, 39 bases, in frame from base 1. Trimming accounts for 4 bases at V and 4 bases at J, while the number of junction bases matched to no gene is 3. CDR1 and CDR2 (MGHRA, YSYEKL) derive from the germline V gene. Here the chain combines TRBV4-1 and TRBJ2-5, with 7 central nucleotides matching TRBD1. The source is a male donor in good health. Read as DNA, the sequence is TGCGCCAGCAGCCTGACAGGGTTAGAGACCCAGTACTTC. It translates to CASSLTGLETQYF.